The clone carrying this T cell receptor (beta chain) was seen many times. Its antigen is not known. TCR beta libraries were prepared from cDNA with unique molecular identifiers. TCRdb used MiXCR to reprocess the PCR reads, holding one entry per CDR3 protein. The sample contains a few hundred thousand distinct CDR3 sequences, around 34% of which appear only once. This sample was included in a study of post-analysis software for immune sequencing data. Germline V CDR1 and CDR2: DFQATT, SNEGSKA (reference sequence). Trimming removed 4 bases from V and 4 bases from J; junction bases left unmatched: 7. The length of the CDR3 is 14 residues. General observations from the study: Controls had lower frequencies than patients of 4 or 5 TRBV segments, which included TRBV5-6, TRBV5-1 and TRBV20-1.

The chain has TRBV20-1 and TRBJ2-1; 7 bases fit TRBD2. The TCR comes from a girl aged 10 to 17 with multiple sclerosis. Sequences were obtained from blood. Written as DNA, the CDR3 is TGCAGTGCTATAGCGGGCATAGGGTACAATGAGCAGTTCTTC. The encoded protein is CSAIAGIGYNEQFF.